This TCR beta chain appears in the sequencing data of a study of control samples from healthy donors and cancer patients. The method was immunoSEQ multiplex PCR; TCRdb's version includes in-frame clones alone and lacks a portion of them. The sample has over 150,000 clones, 85% to 95% seen once. Trimming stripped 8 bases from V and 2 bases from J, with 10 bases between. The CDR3 covers 13 residues. Germline V gives CDR1 MNHNY, CDR2 SVGAGI (reference sequence). The chain uses TRBV6-6 and TRBJ1-5; D gene ambiguous. The sequencing sample was made of blood. This receptor was taken from a young woman in good health. The CDR3 reads CASQVEGNQPQHF. Here the CDR3 DNA reads TGTGCCAGCCAAGTCGAGGGCAATCAGCCCCAGCATTTT.